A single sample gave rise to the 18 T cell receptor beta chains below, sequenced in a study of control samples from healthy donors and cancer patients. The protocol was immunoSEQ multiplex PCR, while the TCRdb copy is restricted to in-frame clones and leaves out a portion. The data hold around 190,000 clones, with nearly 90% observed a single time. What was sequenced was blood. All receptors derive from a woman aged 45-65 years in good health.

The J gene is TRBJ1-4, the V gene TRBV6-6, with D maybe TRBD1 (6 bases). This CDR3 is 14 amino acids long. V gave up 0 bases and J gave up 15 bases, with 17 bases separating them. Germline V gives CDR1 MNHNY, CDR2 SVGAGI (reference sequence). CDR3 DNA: TGTGCCAGCAGTTACTCGAGGGACACCGTGGGGGTGTTTTTT. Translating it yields CASSYSRDTVGVFF.

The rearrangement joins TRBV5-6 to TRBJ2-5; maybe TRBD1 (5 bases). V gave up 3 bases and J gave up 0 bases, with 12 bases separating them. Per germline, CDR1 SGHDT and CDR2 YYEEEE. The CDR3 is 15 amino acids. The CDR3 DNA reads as TGTGCCAGCAGCTCGTCAACAGGAGACCAAGAGACCCAGTACTTC. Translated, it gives CASSSSTGDQETQYF. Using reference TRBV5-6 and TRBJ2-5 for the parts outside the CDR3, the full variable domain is DAGVTQSPTHLIKTRGQQVTLRCSPKSGHDTVSWYQQALGQGPQFIFQYYEEEERQRGNFPDRFSGHQFPNYSSELNVNALLLGDSALYLCASSSSTGDQETQYFGPGTRLLVL.

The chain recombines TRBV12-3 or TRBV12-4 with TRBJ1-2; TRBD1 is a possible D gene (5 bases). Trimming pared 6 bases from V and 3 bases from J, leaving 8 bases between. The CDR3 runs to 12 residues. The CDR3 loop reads CASRGGDYGYTF. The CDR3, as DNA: TGTGCCAGCAGGGGGGGGGACTATGGCTACACCTTC.

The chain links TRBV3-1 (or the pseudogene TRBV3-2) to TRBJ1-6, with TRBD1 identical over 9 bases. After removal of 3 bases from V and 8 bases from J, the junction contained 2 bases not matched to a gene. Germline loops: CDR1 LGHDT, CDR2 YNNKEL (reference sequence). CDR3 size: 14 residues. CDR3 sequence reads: CASSQDRGYSPLHF. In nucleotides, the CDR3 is TGTGCCAGCAGCCAGGACAGGGGTTATTCACCCCTCCACTTT.

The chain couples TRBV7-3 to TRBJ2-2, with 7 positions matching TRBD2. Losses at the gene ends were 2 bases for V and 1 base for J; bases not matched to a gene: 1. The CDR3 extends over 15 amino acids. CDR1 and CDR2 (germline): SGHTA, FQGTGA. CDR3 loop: CASSLGRGNTGELFF. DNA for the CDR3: TGTGCCAGCAGCTTAGGGAGGGGGAACACCGGGGAGCTGTTTTTT.

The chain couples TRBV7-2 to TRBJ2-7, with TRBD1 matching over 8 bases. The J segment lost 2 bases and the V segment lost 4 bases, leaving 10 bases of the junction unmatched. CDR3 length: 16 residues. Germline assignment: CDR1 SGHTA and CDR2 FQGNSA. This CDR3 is CASSSRRTGFTYEQYF. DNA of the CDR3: TGTGCCAGCAGCTCCCGACGGACAGGGTTTACCTACGAGCAGTACTTC.

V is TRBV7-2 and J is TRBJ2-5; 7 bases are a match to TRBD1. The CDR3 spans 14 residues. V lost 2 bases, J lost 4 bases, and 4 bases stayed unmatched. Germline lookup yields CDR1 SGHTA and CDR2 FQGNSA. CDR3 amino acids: CASSLPTGVETQYF. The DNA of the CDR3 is TGTGCCAGCAGCTTACCAACAGGGGTAGAGACCCAGTACTTC.

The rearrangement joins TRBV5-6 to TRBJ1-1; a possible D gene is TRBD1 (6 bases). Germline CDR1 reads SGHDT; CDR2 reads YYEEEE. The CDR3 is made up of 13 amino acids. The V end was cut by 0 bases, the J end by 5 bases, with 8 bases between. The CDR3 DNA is TGTGCCAGCAGCTTGGGGGGGCTTACTGAAGCTTTCTTT. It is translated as CASSLGGLTEAFF.

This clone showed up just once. CDR3 DNA sequence: TGTGCCAGCAAGGGCTTGGGGGCAGGGTATGGCTACACCTTC. Protein: CASKGLGAGYGYTF. The rearrangement joins TRBV27 to TRBJ1-2; tentatively, D is TRBD1 (6 bases). V was cut by 7 bases and J by 5 bases, with 17 bases left in between. The CDR3 is made up of 14 amino acids. CDR1 is MNHEY and CDR2 is SMNVEV in the germline V gene (reference sequence).

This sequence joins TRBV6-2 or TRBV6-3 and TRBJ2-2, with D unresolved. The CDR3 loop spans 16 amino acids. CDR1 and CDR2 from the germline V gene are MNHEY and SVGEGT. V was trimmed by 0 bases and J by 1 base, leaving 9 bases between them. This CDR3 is CASSYSGYQNTGELFF. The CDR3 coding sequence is TGTGCCAGCAGTTACTCGGGCTATCAGAACACCGGGGAGCTGTTTTTT.

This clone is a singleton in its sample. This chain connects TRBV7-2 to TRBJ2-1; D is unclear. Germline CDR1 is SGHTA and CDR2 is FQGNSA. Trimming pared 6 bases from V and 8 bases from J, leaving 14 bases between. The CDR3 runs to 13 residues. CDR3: CASSYTYLYEQFF. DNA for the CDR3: TGTGCCAGCAGTTACACCTACCTTTATGAGCAGTTCTTC.

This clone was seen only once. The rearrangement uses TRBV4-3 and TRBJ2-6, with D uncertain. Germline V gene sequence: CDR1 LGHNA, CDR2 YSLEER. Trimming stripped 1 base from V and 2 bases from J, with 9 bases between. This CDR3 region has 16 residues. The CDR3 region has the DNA TGCGCCAGCAGCCAAGCCGCCCTTCCTGGGGCCAACGTCCTGACTTTC. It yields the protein CASSQAALPGANVLTF.

The chain's CDR3 is CASSLVTSGAGELFF. Here the CDR3 DNA reads TGTGCCAGCAGCTTAGTAACTAGCGGGGCCGGGGAGCTGTTTTTT. The chain carries TRBV7-2 and TRBJ2-2; 10 bases are a match to TRBD2. From germline, CDR1 is SGHTA and CDR2 FQGNSA. Trimming cost V 1 base and J 6 bases; bases outside gene matches: 2. There are 15 residues in the CDR3.

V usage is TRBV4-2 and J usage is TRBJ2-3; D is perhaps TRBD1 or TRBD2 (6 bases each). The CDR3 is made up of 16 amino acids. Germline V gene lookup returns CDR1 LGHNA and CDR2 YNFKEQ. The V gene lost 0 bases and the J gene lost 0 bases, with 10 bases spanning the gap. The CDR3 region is CASSQDRGASTDTQYF. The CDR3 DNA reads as TGTGCCAGCAGCCAAGATAGGGGGGCTAGCACAGATACGCAGTATTTT.

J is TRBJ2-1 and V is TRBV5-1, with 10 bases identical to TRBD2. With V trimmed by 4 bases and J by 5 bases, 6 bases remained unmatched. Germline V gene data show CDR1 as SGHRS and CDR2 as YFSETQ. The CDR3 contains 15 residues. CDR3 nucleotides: TGCGCCAGCAGCATAGCGGGGGGAAGAAACAATGAGCAGTTCTTC. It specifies CASSIAGGRNNEQFF.

The CDR3, as DNA: TGTGCCAGCAGTTCGAATCCAGGGATGAACACCGGGGAGCTGTTTTTT. Translated: CASSSNPGMNTGELFF. This rearrangement joins TRBV25-1 to TRBJ2-2, with D possibly TRBD1 on 5 matching bases. CDR3 length: 16 amino acids. Germline V CDR1 and CDR2: MGHDK, SYGVNS. The V and J ends lost 5 bases and 1 base respectively, with 14 bases between them.

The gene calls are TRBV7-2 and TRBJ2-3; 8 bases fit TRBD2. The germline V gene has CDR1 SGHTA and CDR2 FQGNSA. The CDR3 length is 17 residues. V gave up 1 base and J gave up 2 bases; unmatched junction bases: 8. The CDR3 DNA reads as TGTGCCAGCAGCTTAGGACTCCTAGCGGGCTACACAGATACGCAGTATTTT. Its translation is CASSLGLLAGYTDTQYF.

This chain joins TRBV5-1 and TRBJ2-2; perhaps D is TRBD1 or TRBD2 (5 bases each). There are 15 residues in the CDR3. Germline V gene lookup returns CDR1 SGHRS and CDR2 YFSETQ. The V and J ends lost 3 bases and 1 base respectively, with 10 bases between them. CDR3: CASSSSGRNTGELFF. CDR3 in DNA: TGCGCCAGCAGCTCCTCGGGACGGAACACCGGGGAGCTGTTTTTT.